This TCR beta chain came from a study of blood T cell repertoires in COVID-19. At the level of the study: The samples span acute and convalescent COVID-19 from the United States, Italy and Spain. The analysed material was cDNA or gDNA that came from T cells, B-cell-depleted T cells, or PBMCs.

V dropped 3 bases and J dropped 5 bases, with 9 bases sitting between them. The CDR3 is 14 amino acids. The germline V gene encodes CDR1 KGHDR and CDR2 SFDVKD. Original methodology: Estimation of nucleated cell counts relied on the amplification of reference gene primers. Data came from immunoSEQ multiplex PCR; TCRdb stores just in-frame clones and leaves some out. V and J calls and clone size come straight from that table; D and trimming were deduced from the DNA. The sample includes roughly 120,000 clones, 75% to 90% of them seen just once. The sequence was obtained from a woman aged 45 to 65 with acute or convalescent COVID-19. The rearrangement links TRBV24-1 to TRBJ2-2, with D possibly matching TRBD1 (6 bases). The sequencing input was peripheral blood. CDR3 DNA: TGTGCCACCAGTGATCAAACAGGGACCGGGGAGCTGTTTTTT. Translation: CATSDQTGTGELFF.